This entry features one T cell receptor beta chain sequence. Antigen: not known. Several immunoSEQ plates held equal portions of the genomic DNA taken from each subset. As handled by the study authors: Filtering of immunoSEQ junctional sequences could not match full-length read filtering. The method was immunoSEQ multiplex PCR; TCRdb's version includes in-frame clones alone and lacks a portion of them. The V and J calls and clone size are taken from that table; D and trimming were inferred from the DNA. This table holds around 600,000 clones, approximately 96% found once. These data originate in a study of shared clonotypes between healthy human individuals. Study-wide results and limits: Against clonotypes common to all four donors, non-shared ones had lower generation probabilities. Only blood was sampled; tissue repertoires likely differ.

Naive CD8 cells lacked CD45RO and underwent positive selection for CCR7, leaving out terminally differentiated effector memory CD45RA+ cells. The V gene's germline CDR1 is SGHVS and CDR2 FQNEAQ. V lost 5 bases and J lost 2; bases outside the gene matches: 12. The CDR3 sequence is 17 residues long. The source material was naive CD8+ T cells sorted from blood. The chain carries TRBV7-8 and TRBJ2-7; 10 bases match TRBD2. The sequence came from a woman aged 25 to 39 in good health. The CDR3 DNA sequence: TGTGCCAGCAGCCTTAACCCGCTACTAGCGGGGACCTACGAGCAGTACTTC. Protein sequence: CASSLNPLLAGTYEQYF.